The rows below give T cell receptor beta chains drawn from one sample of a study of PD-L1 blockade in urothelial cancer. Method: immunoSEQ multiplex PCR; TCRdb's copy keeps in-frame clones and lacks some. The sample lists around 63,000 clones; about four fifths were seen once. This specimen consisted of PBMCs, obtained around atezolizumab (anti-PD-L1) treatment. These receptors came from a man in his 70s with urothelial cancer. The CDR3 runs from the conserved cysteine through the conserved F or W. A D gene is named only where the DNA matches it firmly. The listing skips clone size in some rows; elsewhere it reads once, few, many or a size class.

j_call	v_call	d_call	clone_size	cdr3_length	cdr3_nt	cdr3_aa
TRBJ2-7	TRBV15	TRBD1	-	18	TGTGCCACCAGCAGACCACCCGGACAGGGGAGCCTATACTACGAGCAGTACTTC	CATSRPPGQGSLYYEQYF
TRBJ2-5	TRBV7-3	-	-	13	TGTGCCAGCAGCCCGGGGGTGGGCGAGACCCAGTACTTC	CASSPGVGETQYF
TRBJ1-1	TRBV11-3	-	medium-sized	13	TGTGCCAGCAGCCCACACGTAAACACTGAAGCTTTCTTT	CASSPHVNTEAFF
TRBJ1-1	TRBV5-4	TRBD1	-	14	TGTGCCAGCAGCAACCGGGACAGGAGCACTGAAGCTTTCTTT	CASSNRDRSTEAFF
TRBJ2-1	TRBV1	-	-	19	TGCACCAGCAGCCAACCTCCGCCAGACAGAGGCAATTACTACAATGAGCAGTTCTTC	CTSSQPPPDRGNYYNEQFF
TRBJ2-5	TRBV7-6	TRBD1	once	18	TGTGCCAGCAGCTTACAGATTGACAGGGGGCTTCACCAAGAGACCCAGTACTTC	CASSLQIDRGLHQETQYF
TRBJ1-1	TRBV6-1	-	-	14	TGTGCCAGCAGTCCCCCAGGGGATTCGACTGAAGCTTTCTTT	CASSPPGDSTEAFF
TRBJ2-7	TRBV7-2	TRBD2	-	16	TGTGCCAGCAGCTTAACTCATCTAGCGGGCAACTACGAGCAGTACTTC	CASSLTHLAGNYEQYF
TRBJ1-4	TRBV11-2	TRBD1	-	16	TGTGCCAGCAGCTTAGATCCATCAGGGGGCAGTGAAAAACTGTTTTTT	CASSLDPSGGSEKLFF
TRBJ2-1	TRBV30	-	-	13	TGTGCCTGGAGTGTATTATCCACCGGGGAGCAGTTCTTC	CAWSVLSTGEQFF
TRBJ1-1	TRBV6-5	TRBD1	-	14	TGTGCCAGCACGACGGGACAGAACATCGCTGAAGCTTTCTTT	CASTTGQNIAEAFF
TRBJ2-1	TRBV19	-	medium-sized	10	TGTGCCTCTGAAGGCGGTGAGCAGTTCTTC	CASEGGEQFF
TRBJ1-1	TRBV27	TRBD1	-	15	TGTGCCAGCAGTAAGCGGACAGGGGGACTCACTGAAGCTTTCTTT	CASSKRTGGLTEAFF
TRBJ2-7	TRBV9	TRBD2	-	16	TGTGCCAGCAGCGCTACCATAGCGGGAGGCCCAGGTGAGCAGTACTTC	CASSATIAGGPGEQYF
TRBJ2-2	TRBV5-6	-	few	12	TGTGCCAGCAGCTTGGGAGGAGAGGAGCTGTTTTTT	CASSLGGEELFF
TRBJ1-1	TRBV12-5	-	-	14	TGTGCTAGTGGTTTGCAGGCGGGGGTCACTGAAGCTTTCTTT	CASGLQAGVTEAFF
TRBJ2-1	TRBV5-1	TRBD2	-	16	TGCGCCAGCAGCTCCCGGACTAGCGGGGGGTACAATGAGCAGTTCTTC	CASSSRTSGGYNEQFF
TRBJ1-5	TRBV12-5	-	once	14	TGTGCTAGTGGTTCCATAGAAGGGGTTAGGCCCCAGCATTTT	CASGSIEGVRPQHF
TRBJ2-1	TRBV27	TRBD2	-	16	TGTGCCAGCAGTTTATCCGGGACTAGCTCCTACAATGAGCAGTTCTTC	CASSLSGTSSYNEQFF
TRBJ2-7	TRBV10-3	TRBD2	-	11	TGTGCCATCACGGGGGGATACGAGCAGTACTTC	CAITGGYEQYF
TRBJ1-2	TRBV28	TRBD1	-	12	TGTGCCAGCAGCCCGGACAGGGATGGCTACACCTTC	CASSPDRDGYTF
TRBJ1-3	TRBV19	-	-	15	TGTGCCAGTAGCGCGGCCACGGGCTCTGGAAACACCATATATTTT	CASSAATGSGNTIYF
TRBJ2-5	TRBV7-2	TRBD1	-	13	TGTGCCAGCAGCTTATACAGGGGGGAGACCCAGTACTTC	CASSLYRGETQYF
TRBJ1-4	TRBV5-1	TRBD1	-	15	TGCGCCAGCAGCTTGGGGACAGGGAGAGGAGAAAAACTGTTTTTT	CASSLGTGRGEKLFF
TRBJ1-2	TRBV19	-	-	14	TGTGCCAGTAACCCGGGACTACGGCCATATGGCTACACCTTC	CASNPGLRPYGYTF
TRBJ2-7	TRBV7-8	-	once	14	TGTGCCAGCAGCTTGTTTAGACTAGGCTACGAGCAGTACTTC	CASSLFRLGYEQYF
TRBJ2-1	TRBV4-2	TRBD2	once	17	TGTGCCAGCAGCCGTTTGGAGAGCGGGGGCGCCTACAATGAGCAGTTCTTC	CASSRLESGGAYNEQFF
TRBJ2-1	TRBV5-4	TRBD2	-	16	TGTGCCAGCAGCTTGGGAACTAGCGGGAGACCGAGTGAGCAGTTCTTC	CASSLGTSGRPSEQFF
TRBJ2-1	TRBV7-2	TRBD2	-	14	TGTGCCAGCAGTCAAGGACTAGCCTACAATGAGCAGTTCTTC	CASSQGLAYNEQFF
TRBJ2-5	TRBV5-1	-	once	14	TGCGCCAGCAGCCTACAGCCGGGCGGGGAGACCCAGTACTTC	CASSLQPGGETQYF
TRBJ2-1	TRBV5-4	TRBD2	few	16	TGTGCCAGCAGCGCCCCCCCACTAGCGGGGAACAATGAGCAGTTCTTC	CASSAPPLAGNNEQFF
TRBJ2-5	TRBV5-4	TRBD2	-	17	TGTGCCAGCAGCTCGAAGACTAGCGGGAGGTTTCAAGAGACCCAGTACTTC	CASSSKTSGRFQETQYF
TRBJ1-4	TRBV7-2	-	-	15	TGTGCCAGCAGCCCCTGGCCCGGGGTGGAGGAAAAACTGTTTTTT	CASSPWPGVEEKLFF
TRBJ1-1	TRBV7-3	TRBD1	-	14	TGTGCCAGCAGCGACCAGGGGGAGAGTACTGAAGCTTTCTTT	CASSDQGESTEAFF
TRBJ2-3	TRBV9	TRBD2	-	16	TGTGCCAGCAGCGCGGGACTAGCGGTCGTCACAGATACGCAGTATTTT	CASSAGLAVVTDTQYF
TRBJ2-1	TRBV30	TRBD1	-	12	TGTGCCTGGAGTCTGGGACAGAATGAGCAGTTCTTC	CAWSLGQNEQFF
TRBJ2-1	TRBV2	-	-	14	TGTGCCAGCAGTCATAGCGGAGCTAGGAATGAGCAGTTCTTC	CASSHSGARNEQFF
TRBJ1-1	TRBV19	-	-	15	TGTGCCAGTACCCCGAGGATGCGGATGAACACTGAAGCTTTCTTT	CASTPRMRMNTEAFF
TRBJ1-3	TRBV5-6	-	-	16	TGTGCCAGCAGCCTCCGGGGGGCCGACTCTGGAAACACCATATATTTT	CASSLRGADSGNTIYF
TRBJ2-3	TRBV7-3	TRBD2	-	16	TGTGCCAGCAGCCCCGGGACTAGCGCTAGCACAGATACGCAGTATTTT	CASSPGTSASTDTQYF
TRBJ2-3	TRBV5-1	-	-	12	TGCGCCACCCGGGACACCACAGATACGCAGTATTTT	CATRDTTDTQYF
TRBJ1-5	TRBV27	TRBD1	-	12	TGTGCCAGCGGGACAGCCAATCAGCCCCAGCATTTT	CASGTANQPQHF
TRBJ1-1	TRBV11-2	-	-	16	TGTGCCAGCAGCCCTAGGGAGGGGGGATTCGGCACTGAAGCTTTCTTT	CASSPREGGFGTEAFF
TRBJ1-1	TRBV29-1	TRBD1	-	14	TGCAGCGGGAAAAAGGGGGCGGTGAACACTGAAGCTTTCTTT	CSGKKGAVNTEAFF